This section outlines one T cell receptor (beta chain) sequence together with its context. There are 16 residues in the CDR3. Germline V CDR1 and CDR2: SGHRS, YFSETQ. V lost 1 base and J lost 1, with 14 bases in between. Amplified TCR beta CDR3 regions derived from RNA transcripts. The TCR CDR3 was amplified in a first-round RT-PCR using the HTBI primer set. TCRdb reanalysed the multiplex PCR reads using MiXCR and keeps one entry per CDR3 protein. This repertoire shows some 300,000 distinct CDR3 sequences, roughly a fifth found once; its top ten account for about two fifths. The data are from a study of T cells in Graves' hyperthyroidism and ophthalmopathy. Lactation, pregnancy, other autoimmune disease or uncontrolled infection excluded patients.

The rearrangement joins TRBV5-1 to TRBJ2-5, with D possibly called TRBD1 or TRBD2 (5 bases each). Sample: blood. The source of this sequence is a man aged 45-65 years with Graves' ophthalmopathy. Here the CDR3 reads CASSLNGGTSQETQYF. The DNA for the CDR3 is TGCGCCAGCAGCTTGAATGGGGGAACCTCCCAAGAGACCCAGTACTTC.